This T cell receptor (beta chain) comes out of a study of tumor-infiltrating lymphocytes in primary liver carcinoma. On the study more broadly: Surgeons treated the primary liver carcinoma of the patients by surgical resection. Measuring roughly 4 to 11 cm across, the tumors were staged as T1-T3 N0M0.

The researchers obtained blood RNA from unsorted whole blood and also extracted germline DNA. Patients carried chronic HBV infection without prior treatment. Prior to the surgical procedure, four milliliters of peripheral blood were collected. This clonotype was detected ten times or more. From around 500 ng of total RNA, TCR beta-specific cDNA was reverse-transcribed using a constant-region primer. It was through three nested multiplex PCR rounds of slightly modified ARM-PCR that TCR beta libraries arose. TCRdb reanalysed the multiplex PCR reads using MiXCR and keeps one entry per CDR3 protein. The sample carries hundreds of thousands of distinct CDR3 sequences, about 50% recorded once. Sequenced input: peripheral blood. This clonotype was sampled from a woman aged 25 to 45 with primary liver carcinoma and hepatitis B virus infection.

Here the CDR3 DNA reads TGTGCCAGCAGTGAGGGTCAAGTATTGAACACTGAAGCTTTCTTT. Translation: CASSEGQVLNTEAFF. V is TRBV6-1 and J is TRBJ1-1, with D hard to call. V was shortened by 3 bases and J by 0 bases, with 11 bases between the two germline ends. The CDR3 sequence is 15 residues long. CDR1 and CDR2 (germline): MNHNS, SASEGT.